The 20 T cell receptor beta chains below come from one sample, sequenced in a study of beta chain features in type 1 diabetes. Study-wide results and caveats: Shorter TCRB CDR3s, moderately but significantly so, marked every one of the four CD4+ subsets in Type 1 diabetes patients.

No antigen has been assigned to these receptors. The isolated RNA, all of it, was reverse transcribed, so expressed TCRB transcripts were what got sequenced. The protocol was immunoSEQ multiplex PCR, while the TCRdb copy is restricted to in-frame clones and leaves out a portion. The data contain approximately 360,000 clones, around an eighth of them singletons. The sample taken for sequencing was naive CD4+ T cells from blood. The receptor set was obtained from a woman aged 18-29 years with type 1 diabetes.

This sequence joins TRBV7-9 and TRBJ2-2, with D possibly matching TRBD1 (5 bases). This CDR3 has 16 residues. Trimming stripped 5 bases from V and 0 bases from J, with 13 bases between. CDR1 SEHNR and CDR2 FQNEAQ come from the germline V gene (reference sequence). CDR3 nucleotides: TGTGCCAGCAGCGCGTGGGGCTCTACGAACACCGGGGAGCTGTTTTTT. Protein sequence: CASSAWGSTNTGELFF. Using reference TRBV7-9 and TRBJ2-2 for the parts outside the CDR3, the full variable domain is DTGVSQNPRHKITKRGQNVTFRCDPISEHNRLYWYRQTLGQGPEFLTYFQNEAQLEKSRLLSDRFSAERPKGSFSTLEIQRTEQGDSAMYLCASSAWGSTNTGELFFGEGSRLTVL.

V is TRBV2 and J is TRBJ2-1, with unresolved D. Trimming pared 5 bases from V and 7 bases from J, leaving 15 bases between. This CDR3 is 14 amino acids long. Germline V lookup: CDR1 SNHLY, CDR2 FYNNEI. CDR3 coding DNA: TGTGCCAGCAGTTCAGGATCGATAATGAATGAGCAGTTCTTC. Translating it yields CASSSGSIMNEQFF.

This clone was counted only a few times. This chain connects TRBV19 to TRBJ2-7, with TRBD2 matching 14 bases. Looked up from germline, CDR1 is LNHDA and CDR2 is SQIVND (reference sequence). The CDR3 spans 16 residues. J lost 0 bases, V lost 4 bases, and 2 bases had no gene match. The CDR3 sequence is CASSKGTSGSSYEQYF. CDR3 nucleotide sequence: TGTGCCAGTAGTAAGGGGACTAGCGGGAGCTCCTACGAGCAGTACTTC. The variable domain in full, with the rest retrieved from reference TRBV19 and TRBJ2-7, is DGGITQSPKYLFRKEGQNVTLSCEQNLNHDAMYWYRQDPGQGLRLIYYSQIVNDFQKGDIAEGYSVSREKKESFPLTVTSAQKNPTAFYLCASSKGTSGSSYEQYFGPGTRLTVT.

The chain recombines TRBV30 with TRBJ2-3, with a possible D match to TRBD2 (6 bases). Germline V gene data show CDR1 as GTSNPN and CDR2 as SVGIG (reference sequence). V was clipped by 4 bases and J by 1 base, with 12 bases between them. The CDR3 is 14 amino acids. CDR3 in amino acids: CAWISGIGTDTQYF. As DNA, the CDR3 is TGTGCCTGGATTAGCGGTATAGGCACAGATACGCAGTATTTT.

This clone came up a few times. The J gene is TRBJ1-4, the V gene TRBV11-2, with D uncertain. The V end lost 0 bases, the J end lost 8 bases, and 16 bases lay between the germline ends. Germline V gene sequence: CDR1 SGHAT, CDR2 FQNNGV. CDR3 length: 16 residues. This CDR3 reads CASSLDREAWREKLFF. The CDR3 nucleotides are TGTGCCAGCAGCTTAGATCGGGAGGCGTGGCGGGAAAAACTGTTTTTT. Full variable domain (outside the CDR3, taken from reference TRBV11-2 and TRBJ1-4): EAGVAQSPRYKIIEKRQSVAFWCNPISGHATLYWYQQILGQGPKLLIQFQNNGVVDDSQLPKDRFSAERLKGVDSTLKIQPAKLEDSAVYLCASSLDREAWREKLFFGSGTQLSVL.

V gene TRBV19 combines with J gene TRBJ1-5; 7 bases line up with TRBD1. V lost 7 bases and J lost 7; bases outside the gene matches: 7. The germline V gene encodes CDR1 LNHDA and CDR2 SQIVND (reference sequence). The CDR3 has 13 residues. The CDR3 spells CASKGDRDQPQHF. The CDR3 DNA reads TGTGCCAGTAAGGGTGACAGGGACCAGCCCCAGCATTTT.

The V and J genes are TRBV18 and TRBJ1-5; 7 bases match TRBD1. V shed 6 bases and J 7 bases; nucleotides not matched to a gene: 6. CDR3 length: 13 residues. Germline CDR1 KGHSH, CDR2 LQKENI. The CDR3 region has the DNA TGTGCCAGCTCGCCGGACAGGCAACAGCCCCAGCATTTT. Residues: CASSPDRQQPQHF.

The sample holds a few counts of this clone. Other nucleotide sequences from this sample produce the same CDR3. V and J are TRBV2 and TRBJ2-5; D is uncertain. Trimming left V 6 bases short and J 2 bases short, with 7 bases between. Per germline, CDR1 SNHLY and CDR2 FYNNEI. The CDR3 runs 12 residues. CDR3 loop: CASREIQETQYF. CDR3 DNA sequence: TGTGCCAGCAGAGAAATACAAGAGACCCAGTACTTC.

V gene TRBV13 combines with J gene TRBJ2-2, with 11 nucleotides matching TRBD2. Germline CDR1 is PRHDT and CDR2 is FYEKMQ (reference sequence). This CDR3 comprises 17 residues. V trimming: 5 bases; J trimming: 4 bases; junction bases outside the gene matches: 9. In DNA form, the CDR3 reads TGTGCCAGCAGCCCCACCCCTAGCGGGAGGACCACCGGGGAGCTGTTTTTT. Protein sequence: CASSPTPSGRTTGELFF. Supplemented by reference TRBV13 and TRBJ2-2, the full variable domain reads AAGVIQSPRHLIKEKRETATLKCYPIPRHDTVYWYQQGPGQDPQFLISFYEKMQSDKGSIPDRFSAQQFSDYHSELNMSSLELGDSALYFCASSPTPSGRTTGELFFGEGSRLTVL.

V is TRBV15 and J is TRBJ2-7; 9 bases map to TRBD2. Losses at the gene ends were 0 bases for V and 6 bases for J; bases not matched to a gene: 15. CDR3 length equals 18 residues. CDR1 LNHNV and CDR2 YYDKDF come from the germline V gene (reference sequence). The CDR3 reads CATSRDRQREAGSLEQYF. The DNA for the CDR3 is TGTGCCACCAGCAGAGATCGCCAGCGGGAGGCCGGGTCCCTCGAGCAGTACTTC.

V gene TRBV7-2 combines with J gene TRBJ2-5, with 14 nucleotides matching TRBD2. V shed 2 bases and J 7 bases; nucleotides not matched to a gene: 9. CDR1 and CDR2 from the germline V gene are SGHTA and FQGNSA. CDR3 length: 17 residues. The CDR3 region is CASSLRLAGGPEGTQYF. The CDR3, as DNA: TGTGCCAGCAGCTTACGACTAGCGGGGGGGCCAGAGGGGACCCAGTACTTC.

This clone was seen only a few times. The V gene is TRBV29-1, the J gene TRBJ1-1, with D maybe TRBD1 (5 bases). CDR1 is SQVTM, CDR2 ANQGSEA, per germline. The CDR3 runs to 14 residues. V shed 2 bases and J shed 7 bases, with 17 bases lying between them. The CDR3 spells CSVESLGPHREAFF. CDR3 DNA sequence: TGCAGCGTTGAATCACTGGGGCCACACCGTGAAGCTTTCTTT.

The CDR3 reads CAWNFGAGAETQYF. CDR3 sequence (DNA): TGTGCCTGGAACTTCGGTGCGGGAGCAGAGACCCAGTACTTC. The chain has TRBV30 and TRBJ2-5, with 7 bases identical to TRBD2. This CDR3 contains 14 residues. Trimming cost V 4 bases and J 4 bases; bases outside gene matches: 9. Germline CDR1 GTSNPN, CDR2 SVGIG (reference sequence).

The rearrangement links TRBV9 to TRBJ2-3, with 9 positions matching TRBD2. The germline V gene encodes CDR1 SGDLS and CDR2 YYNGEE. V lost 6 bases to trimming and J lost 2 bases; unmatched junction nucleotides: 4. CDR3 size: 14 residues. CDR3 protein: CASTSGRTTDTQYF. The CDR3 DNA is TGTGCCAGCACCAGCGGGAGGACCACAGATACGCAGTATTTT.

This clone was seen only a few times. The chain combines TRBV28 with TRBJ1-2; perhaps TRBD1 as D (6 bases). Germline V lookup: CDR1 MDHEN, CDR2 SYDVKM. CDR3 length: 15 amino acids. V lost 2 bases, J lost 2 bases, and 12 bases lay in between. The CDR3 spells CASSLEAGANYGYTF. CDR3 DNA: TGTGCCAGCAGTTTAGAGGCAGGGGCGAACTATGGCTACACCTTC.

This clone turned up a few times. The chain links TRBV6-6 to TRBJ2-1; tentative D call: TRBD1 (6 bases). With 5 bases removed from V and 15 bases from J, the gap between germline ends came to 14 bases. Germline V CDR1 and CDR2: MNHNY, SVGAGI (reference sequence). There are 11 residues in the CDR3. The CDR3 region is CASSRDRLWFF. The CDR3 DNA sequence: TGTGCCAGCAGTCGAGACAGGCTTTGGTTCTTC.

The V and J genes are TRBV5-6 and TRBJ1-2, with TRBD1 identical over 8 bases. Trimming took 4 bases from V and 9 from J; bases not matched to a gene: 11. CDR3 length: 14 residues. Germline assignment: CDR1 SGHDT and CDR2 YYEEEE. In nucleotides, the CDR3 is TGTGCCAGCAGCCCCACAGGGGGTTTGGTCCGCTACACCTTC. The encoded protein is CASSPTGGLVRYTF. Supplemented by reference TRBV5-6 and TRBJ1-2, the full variable domain reads DAGVTQSPTHLIKTRGQQVTLRCSPKSGHDTVSWYQQALGQGPQFIFQYYEEEERQRGNFPDRFSGHQFPNYSSELNVNALLLGDSALYLCASSPTGGLVRYTFGSGTRLTVV.

The chain couples TRBV5-1 to TRBJ2-1, with a possible D match to TRBD1 (6 bases). Per the germline V gene, CDR1 is SGHRS and CDR2 is YFSETQ. Deletions cut 4 bases from V and 2 bases from J, with 13 bases between. The CDR3 runs to 15 residues. The CDR3 here is CASSLTGTPYNEQFF. In nucleotides, the CDR3 is TGCGCCAGCAGCCTTACAGGGACCCCCTACAATGAGCAGTTCTTC.

This clone was recorded a few times. The junction shows a germline mismatch at one end, possibly a read error. This chain connects TRBV7-7 to TRBJ2-1, with 7 bases fitting TRBD1. CDR1 is SSHAT and CDR2 is FNYEAQ in the germline V gene (reference sequence). The CDR3 is made up of 16 amino acids. The CDR3 region is CASSLSQGKSYNEQFF. DNA for the CDR3: TGTGCTAGCAGCTTATCACAGGGGAAATCCTACAATGAGCAGTTCTTC. The variable domain in full, completed from reference TRBV7-7 and TRBJ2-1, reads GAGVSQSPRYKVTKRGQDVTLRCDPISSHATLYWYQQALGQGPEFLTYFNYEAQPDKSGLPSDRFSAERPEGSISTLTIQRTEQRDSAMYRCASSLSQGKSYNEQFFGPGTRLTVL.

The chain recombines TRBV9 with TRBJ2-3; the D gene is possibly TRBD1 (5 bases). CDR3 size: 14 residues. The V gene's germline CDR1 is SGDLS and CDR2 YYNGEE. The V gene lost 2 bases and the J gene lost 4 bases, with 11 bases spanning the gap. The DNA for the CDR3 is TGTGCCAGCAGCGTTTTATGGGGCGCAGATACGCAGTATTTT. Encoded protein: CASSVLWGADTQYF.